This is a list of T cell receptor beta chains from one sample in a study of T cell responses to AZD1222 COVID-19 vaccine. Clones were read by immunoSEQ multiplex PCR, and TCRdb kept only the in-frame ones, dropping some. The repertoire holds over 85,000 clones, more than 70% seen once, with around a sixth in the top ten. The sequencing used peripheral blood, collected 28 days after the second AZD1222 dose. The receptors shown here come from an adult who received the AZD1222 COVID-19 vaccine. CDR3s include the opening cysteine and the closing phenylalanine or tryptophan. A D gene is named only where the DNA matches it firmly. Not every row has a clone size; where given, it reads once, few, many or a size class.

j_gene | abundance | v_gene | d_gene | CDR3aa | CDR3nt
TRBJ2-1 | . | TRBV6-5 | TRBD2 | CASRASGTNEQFF | TGTGCCAGCAGGGCTAGCGGGACCAATGAGCAGTTCTTC
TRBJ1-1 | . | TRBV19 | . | CASQFGGNTEAFF | TGTGCCAGCCAATTTGGGGGGAACACTGAAGCTTTCTTT
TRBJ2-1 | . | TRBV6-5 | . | CASSQGSGPHNEQFF | TGTGCCAGCAGCCAGGGTTCGGGACCCCACAATGAGCAGTTCTTC
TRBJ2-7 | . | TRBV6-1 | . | CASSEEGAVYYEQYF | TGTGCCAGCAGTGAGGAGGGGGCCGTTTACTACGAGCAGTACTTC
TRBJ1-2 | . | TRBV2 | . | CASSDTRSYGYTF | TGTGCCAGCAGTGACACTCGTAGCTATGGCTACACCTTC
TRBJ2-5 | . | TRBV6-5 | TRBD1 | CASSPDRGQETQYF | TGTGCCAGCAGTCCTGACAGGGGACAAGAGACCCAGTACTTC
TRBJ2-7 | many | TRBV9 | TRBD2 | CASSVELGGSSYEQYF | TGTGCCAGCAGCGTAGAATTGGGAGGGAGCTCCTACGAGCAGTACTTC
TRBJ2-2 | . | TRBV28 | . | CASRALANTGELFF | TGTGCCAGCAGGGCCCTAGCGAACACCGGGGAGCTGTTTTTT
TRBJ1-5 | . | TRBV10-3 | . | CAIGDGNQPQHF | TGTGCCATCGGGGACGGCAATCAGCCCCAGCATTTT
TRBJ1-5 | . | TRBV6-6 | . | CASSQTHGQNQPQHF | TGTGCCAGCAGCCAAACGCATGGCCAGAATCAGCCCCAGCATTTT
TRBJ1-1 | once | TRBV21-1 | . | CASSKGLTGTGSGRTEAFF | TGTGCCAGCAGCAAAGGCCTAACAGGGACAGGGTCAGGGAGAACTGAAGCTTTCTTT
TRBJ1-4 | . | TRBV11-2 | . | CASSPPATNEKLFF | TGTGCCAGCAGCCCCCCCGCGACTAATGAAAAACTGTTTTTT
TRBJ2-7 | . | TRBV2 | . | CASSEAGRGSYEQYF | TGTGCCAGCAGTGAAGCGGGCAGAGGCTCCTACGAGCAGTACTTC
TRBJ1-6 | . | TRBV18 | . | CASSPYLPGSDSPLHF | TGTGCCAGCTCACCCTATCTCCCGGGGTCGGATTCACCCCTCCACTTT
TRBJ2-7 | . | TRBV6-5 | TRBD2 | CASSGRNSYEQYF | TGTGCCAGCAGCGGGAGGAACTCCTACGAGCAGTACTTC
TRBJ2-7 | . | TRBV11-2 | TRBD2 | CASSFSGGDLYEQYF | TGTGCCAGCAGCTTTAGCGGGGGGGACCTCTACGAGCAGTACTTC
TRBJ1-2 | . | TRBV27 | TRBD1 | CASSFRQGSPYGYTF | TGTGCCAGCAGTTTCCGACAGGGCTCCCCTTATGGCTACACCTTC
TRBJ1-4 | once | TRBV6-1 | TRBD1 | CASSDRGQAREKLFF | TGTGCCAGCAGTGATCGCGGACAGGCTCGTGAAAAACTGTTTTTT
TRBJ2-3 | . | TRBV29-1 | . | CSSFAVGTQYF | TGCAGCTCATTCGCGGTAGGGACGCAGTATTTT
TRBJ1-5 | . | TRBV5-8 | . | CASSPSYSNQPQHF | TGTGCCAGCAGCCCTTCTTATAGCAATCAGCCCCAGCATTTT
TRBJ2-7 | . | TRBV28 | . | CASSFTLLDLSYEQYF | TGTGCCAGCAGTTTTACCTTACTGGATTTAAGCTACGAGCAGTACTTC
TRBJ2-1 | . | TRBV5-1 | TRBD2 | CASSLAYGLAGVNEQFF | TGCGCCAGCAGCTTGGCGTACGGACTAGCGGGAGTCAATGAGCAGTTCTTC
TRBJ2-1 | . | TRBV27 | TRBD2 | CASTQAGTSGSEQFF | TGTGCCAGCACCCAAGCCGGGACTAGCGGGAGTGAGCAGTTCTTC
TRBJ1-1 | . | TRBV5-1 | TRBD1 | CASSPRTGGNTEAFF | TGCGCCAGCAGCCCCCGGACAGGGGGCAACACTGAAGCTTTCTTT
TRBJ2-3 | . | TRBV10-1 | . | CASSEFSFGSTDTQYF | TGCGCCAGCAGTGAGTTTAGCTTTGGGTCCACAGATACGCAGTATTTT
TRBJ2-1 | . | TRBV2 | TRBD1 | CASMRTGRNEQFF | TGTGCCAGCATGAGGACAGGGCGGAATGAGCAGTTCTTC
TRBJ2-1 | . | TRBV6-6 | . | CASSYGIGLNEQFF | TGTGCCAGCAGCTATGGGATAGGATTGAATGAGCAGTTCTTC